The present TCR beta chain was sequenced within a study of stem cell transplantation in POMP-related autoinflammatory disease (dated by TCRdb to the early 2020s). For context, the study as a whole: It was hypothesized that MHC class I-dependent CD8+ T-cell differentiation and positive selection are impaired by defective thymoproteasomes, resulting in skewing of the TRB repertoire. Prior to transplant, the patients had skewing toward CD4+ naive T cells, low CD8+ T-cell proportions, and reduced T-cell cytokine secretion. High-throughput TRB sequencing assessed how POMP deficiency affects T-cell receptor beta repertoire diversity and CDR3 characteristics. Results the study describes overall, beyond this receptor: Statistical significance for the trend toward lower diversity and increased clonality in PRAID patients was reached only for regulatory T cells. The number of unique TRB V-J gene pairings in PRAID patients was restricted. PRAID patients trended toward lower TRB diversity and higher clonality across all analyzed T-cell subsets.

Libraries were built with the immunoSEQ multiplex PCR assay. The study's own analysis went as follows. Shannon entropy, which takes clonal size distribution into account, was used to quantify repertoire diversity. The Gini-Simpson index (Simpson_1-D) was used to measure inequality of clonotype distribution. TCRdb carries this immuneACCESS record with in-frame sequences only. Its versions omit some clonotypes, under half of them owing to an unresolved V gene in the studies checked, with the rest unexplained. V and J calls and clone size are as listed in that table; D and trimming were resolved from the DNA. Within this sample are thousands of clones, with 80% to 95% of them counted one time only. Less than 3% of the sample goes to the ten largest clones. Of note for this clone: Its antigen is unknown. Within one base of it there is no much larger clone, and no base qualities were kept.

The time point label for this specimen denotes: before hematopoietic stem cell transplant. PRAID featured prominent immunodeficiency alongside autoinflammation. T-cell subsets (conventional T cells, CD8+ T cells, regulatory T cells, T follicular helper cells) were sorted before TRB sequencing. This receptor was identified in a human donor with POMP-related autoinflammation and immune dysregulation (PRAID). Sequencing used CD8+ T cells from PBMCs, obtained before stem cell transplantation.

The sequenced DNA is TGTGCCAGCAGTTTATATAGCGGGACGAACACCGGGGAGCTGTTTTTT. Translation gives CASSLYSGTNTGELFF. Recombination connected TRBV27 to TRBJ2-2; 8 middle bases align to TRBD2. Its CDR3 holds 16 amino acids, cysteine through phenylalanine. Only the CDR3 portion is preserved as DNA: 48 bases, with reading frame beginning at the first base. CDR1 MNHEY and CDR2 SMNVEV are derived from the germline V gene (reference sequence). Relative to germline, V is missing 1 base and J is missing 0 bases, with 1 base of the junction outside any gene match.